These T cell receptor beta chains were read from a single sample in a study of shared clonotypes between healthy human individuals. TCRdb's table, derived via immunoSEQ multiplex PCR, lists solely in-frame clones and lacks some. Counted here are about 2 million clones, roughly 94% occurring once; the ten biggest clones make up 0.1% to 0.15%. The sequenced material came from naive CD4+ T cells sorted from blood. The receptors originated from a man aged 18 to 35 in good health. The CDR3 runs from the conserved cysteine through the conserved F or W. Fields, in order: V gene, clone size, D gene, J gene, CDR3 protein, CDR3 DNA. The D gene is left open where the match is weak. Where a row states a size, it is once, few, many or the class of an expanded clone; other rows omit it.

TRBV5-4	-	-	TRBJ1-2	CASSLEASLYGYTF	TGTGCCAGCAGCTTGGAGGCGAGCCTCTATGGCTACACCTTC
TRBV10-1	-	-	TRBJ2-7	CASSDAGTIYEQYF	TGCGCCAGCAGTGACGCAGGGACGATCTACGAGCAGTACTTC
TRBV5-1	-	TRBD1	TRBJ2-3	CASSLVGGPQYF	TGCGCCAGCAGCTTGGTAGGGGGCCCGCAGTATTTT
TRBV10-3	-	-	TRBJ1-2	CAISSINYGYTF	TGTGCCATCAGTTCAATTAACTATGGCTACACCTTC
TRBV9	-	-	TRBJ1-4	CASSPRVSATNEKLFF	TGTGCCAGCAGCCCCAGGGTTAGTGCAACTAATGAAAAACTGTTTTTT
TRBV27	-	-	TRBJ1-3	CASSATGISGNTIYF	TGTGCCAGCAGTGCAACAGGGATCTCTGGAAACACCATATATTTT
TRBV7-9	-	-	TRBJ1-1	CASSLAVGGLGTEAFF	TGTGCCAGCAGCTTAGCGGTGGGGGGATTGGGCACTGAAGCTTTCTTT
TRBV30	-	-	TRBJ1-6	CAWSVRGRNSPLHF	TGTGCCTGGAGTGTACGGGGACGCAATTCACCCCTCCACTTT
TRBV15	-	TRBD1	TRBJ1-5	CATSPRGRGQGQPQHF	TGTGCCACCAGCCCTCGCGGGAGGGGGCAAGGTCAGCCCCAGCATTTT
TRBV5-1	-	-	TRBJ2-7	CASRTNSYEQYF	TGCGCCAGCAGGACCAACTCCTACGAGCAGTACTTC
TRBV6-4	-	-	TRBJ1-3	CASTHYTPPRAKSGNTIYF	TGTGCCAGCACCCACTATACACCGCCCAGGGCCAAATCAGGAAACACCATATATTTT
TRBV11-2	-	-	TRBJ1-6	CASSANLVGLVNSPLHF	TGTGCCAGCAGCGCCAATTTAGTGGGGTTAGTGAATTCACCCCTCCACTTT
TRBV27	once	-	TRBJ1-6	CASSQWPRDGKDNSPLHF	TGTGCCAGCAGTCAATGGCCTCGGGACGGCAAAGACAATTCACCCCTCCACTTT
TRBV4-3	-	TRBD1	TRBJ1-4	CASSRTGNEKLFF	TGCGCCAGCAGCCGGACAGGGAATGAAAAACTGTTTTTT
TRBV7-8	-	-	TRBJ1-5	CASSPRAQPQHF	TGTGCCAGCAGCCCTAGGGCACAGCCCCAGCATTTT
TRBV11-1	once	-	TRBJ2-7	CASSPDGGPSYEQYF	TGTGCCAGCAGCCCTGACGGGGGCCCCTCCTACGAGCAGTACTTC
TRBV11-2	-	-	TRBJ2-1	CASSRDRYNEQFF	TGTGCCAGCAGTCGTGACAGGTACAATGAGCAGTTCTTC
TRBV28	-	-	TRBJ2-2	CASMGPSGTGELFF	TGTGCCAGCATGGGGCCCTCGGGAACCGGGGAGCTGTTTTTT
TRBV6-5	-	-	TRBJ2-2	CASSNYLGELFF	TGTGCCAGCAGTAACTACCTTGGGGAGCTGTTTTTT
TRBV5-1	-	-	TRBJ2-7	CASSSGGGNLGEQYF	TGCGCCAGCAGCTCCGGAGGGGGAAATTTGGGCGAGCAGTACTTC
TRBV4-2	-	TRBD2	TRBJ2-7	CASSQASLAGNEQYF	TGTGCCAGCAGCCAAGCGAGTCTAGCGGGGAATGAGCAGTACTTC
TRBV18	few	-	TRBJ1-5	CASSPGVNQPQHF	TGTGCCAGCTCACCAGGGGTCAATCAGCCCCAGCATTTT
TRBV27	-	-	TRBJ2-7	CASSLGDLSYEQYF	TGTGCCAGCAGTTTGGGAGATCTATCCTACGAGCAGTACTTC
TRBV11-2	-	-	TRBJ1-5	CASSDLQEGNQPQHF	TGTGCCAGCAGCGACCTCCAGGAGGGGAATCAGCCCCAGCATTTT
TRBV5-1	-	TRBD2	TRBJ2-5	CASSPGLRETQYF	TGCGCCAGCAGCCCGGGACTAAGGGAGACCCAGTACTTC
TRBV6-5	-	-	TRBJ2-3	CASSSGLAPDTQYF	TGTGCCAGCAGTTCGGGGCTAGCCCCAGATACGCAGTATTTT
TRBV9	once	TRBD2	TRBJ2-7	CASSPTGTTLDEQYF	TGTGCCAGCAGCCCTACTGGGACTACCCTTGACGAGCAGTACTTC
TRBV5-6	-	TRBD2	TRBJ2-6	CASSLGQRGSGANVLTF	TGTGCCAGCAGCTTGGGGCAGCGGGGGTCTGGGGCCAACGTCCTGACTTTC
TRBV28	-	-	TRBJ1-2	CASSSPTGGAVGYTF	TGTGCCAGCAGTTCGCCCACTGGGGGGGCGGTGGGCTACACCTTC
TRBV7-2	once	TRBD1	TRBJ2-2	CASSLRQGGSTGELFF	TGTGCCAGCAGCCTGCGACAGGGGGGGAGCACCGGGGAGCTGTTTTTT
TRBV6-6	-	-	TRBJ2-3	CASSSGRTYTDTQYF	TGTGCCAGCAGTTCGGGACGGACATACACAGATACGCAGTATTTT
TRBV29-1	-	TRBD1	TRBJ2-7	CSVKGGTGGYEQYF	TGCAGCGTAAAAGGCGGGACAGGGGGCTACGAGCAGTACTTC
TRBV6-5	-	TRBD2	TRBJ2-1	CASSNGLADNNEQFF	TGTGCCAGCAGTAACGGACTAGCGGACAACAATGAGCAGTTCTTC
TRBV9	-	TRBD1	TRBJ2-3	CASSVEIGGVGGEGDTQYF	TGTGCCAGCAGCGTAGAAATAGGGGGCGTGGGCGGAGAGGGAGATACGCAGTATTTT
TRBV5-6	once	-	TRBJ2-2	CASSFTDFTGELFF	TGTGCCAGCAGCTTCACCGACTTCACCGGGGAGCTGTTTTTT
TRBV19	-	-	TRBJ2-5	CASSPGVGETQYF	TGTGCCAGTAGCCCAGGGGTCGGAGAGACCCAGTACTTC
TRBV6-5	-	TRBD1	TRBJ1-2	CASSLQLTGGGGYTF	TGTGCCAGCAGTTTACAGTTGACAGGGGGAGGAGGCTACACCTTC
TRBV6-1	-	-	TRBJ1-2	CASSPTGPIQYTF	TGTGCCAGCAGCCCGACCGGACCTATACAATACACCTTC
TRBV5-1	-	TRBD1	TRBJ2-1	CASSAQGGTEQFF	TGCGCCAGCAGCGCACAGGGGGGCACTGAGCAGTTCTTC
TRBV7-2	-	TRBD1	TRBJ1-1	CASSRGQPNTEAFF	TGTGCCAGCAGCAGGGGACAGCCGAACACTGAAGCTTTCTTT
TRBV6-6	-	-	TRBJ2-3	CASRRFSSTDTQYF	TGTGCCAGCCGAAGGTTTTCTAGCACAGATACGCAGTATTTT
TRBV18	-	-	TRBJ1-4	CASSPGVTNEKLFF	TGTGCCAGCTCACCGGGGGTAACTAATGAAAAACTGTTTTTT
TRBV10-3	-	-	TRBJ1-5	CAISVSGTSNQPQHF	TGTGCCATCAGTGTCTCCGGGACAAGCAATCAGCCCCAGCATTTT
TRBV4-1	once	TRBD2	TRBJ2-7	CASSLSRAGGYEQYF	TGCGCCAGCAGCCTCAGCCGGGCGGGAGGGTACGAGCAGTACTTC
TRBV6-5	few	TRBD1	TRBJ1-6	CASSYSWTGNSPLHF	TGTGCCAGCAGTTACTCCTGGACAGGCAATTCACCCCTCCACTTT